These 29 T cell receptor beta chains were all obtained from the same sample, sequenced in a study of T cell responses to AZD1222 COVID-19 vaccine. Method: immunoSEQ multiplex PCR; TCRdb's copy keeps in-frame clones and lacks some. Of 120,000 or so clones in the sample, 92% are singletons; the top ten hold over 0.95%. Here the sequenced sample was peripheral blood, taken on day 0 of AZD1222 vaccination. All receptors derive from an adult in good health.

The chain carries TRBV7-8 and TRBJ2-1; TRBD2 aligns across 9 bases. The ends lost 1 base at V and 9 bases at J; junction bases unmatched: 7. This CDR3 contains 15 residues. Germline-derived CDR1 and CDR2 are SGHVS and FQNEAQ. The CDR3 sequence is CASSLDGTSFGEQFF. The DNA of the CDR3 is TGTGCCAGCAGCTTAGATGGGACTAGCTTCGGTGAGCAGTTCTTC.

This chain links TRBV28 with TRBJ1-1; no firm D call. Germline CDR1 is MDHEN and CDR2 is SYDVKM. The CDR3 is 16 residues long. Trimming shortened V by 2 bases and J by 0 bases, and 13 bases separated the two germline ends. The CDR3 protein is CASSLGFGVMNTEAFF. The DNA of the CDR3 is TGTGCCAGCAGTTTAGGGTTCGGGGTAATGAACACTGAAGCTTTCTTT.

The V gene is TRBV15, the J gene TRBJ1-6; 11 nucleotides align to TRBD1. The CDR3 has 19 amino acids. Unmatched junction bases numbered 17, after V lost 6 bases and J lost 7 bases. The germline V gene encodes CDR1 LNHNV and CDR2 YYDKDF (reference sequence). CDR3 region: CATRVVSWRTGGSNSPLHF. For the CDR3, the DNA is TGTGCCACCAGGGTCGTATCTTGGAGGACAGGGGGCTCCAATTCACCCCTCCACTTT.

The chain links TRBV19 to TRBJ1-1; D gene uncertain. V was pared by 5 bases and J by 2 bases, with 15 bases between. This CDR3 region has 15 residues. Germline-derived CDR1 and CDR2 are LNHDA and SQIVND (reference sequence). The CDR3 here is CASSARIRLNTEAFF. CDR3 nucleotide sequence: TGTGCCAGTAGTGCCCGGATCCGCCTTAACACTGAAGCTTTCTTT.

CDR3 protein: CAPRGDRVNTGELFF. The DNA for the CDR3 is TGTGCCCCTAGGGGGGACAGGGTGAACACCGGGGAGCTGTTTTTT. V is TRBV30 and J is TRBJ2-2; the match to TRBD1 covers 9 bases. Germline CDR1 reads GTSNPN; CDR2 reads SVGIG (reference sequence). CDR3 length: 15 amino acids. J was trimmed by 1 base and V by 8 bases; bases with no gene match: 8.

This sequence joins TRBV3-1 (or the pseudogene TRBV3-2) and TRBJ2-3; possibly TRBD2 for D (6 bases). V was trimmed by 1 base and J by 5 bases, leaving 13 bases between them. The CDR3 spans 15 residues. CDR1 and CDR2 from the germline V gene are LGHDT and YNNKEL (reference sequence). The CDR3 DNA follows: TGTGCCAGCAGCCAAGGCGGGGTCAGGAAAGATACGCAGTATTTT. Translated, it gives CASSQGGVRKDTQYF.

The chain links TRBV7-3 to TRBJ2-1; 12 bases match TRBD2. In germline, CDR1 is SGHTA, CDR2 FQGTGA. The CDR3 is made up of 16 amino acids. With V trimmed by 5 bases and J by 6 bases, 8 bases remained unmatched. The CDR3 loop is CASSPSRTSGINEQFF. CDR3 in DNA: TGTGCCAGCAGCCCGTCCCGGACTAGCGGGATCAATGAGCAGTTCTTC.

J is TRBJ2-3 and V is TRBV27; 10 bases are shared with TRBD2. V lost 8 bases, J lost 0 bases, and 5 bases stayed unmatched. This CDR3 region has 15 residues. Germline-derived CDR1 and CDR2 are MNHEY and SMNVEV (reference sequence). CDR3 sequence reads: CASPTSGTSTDTQYF. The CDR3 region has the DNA TGTGCCAGCCCCACTAGCGGGACTAGCACAGATACGCAGTATTTT.

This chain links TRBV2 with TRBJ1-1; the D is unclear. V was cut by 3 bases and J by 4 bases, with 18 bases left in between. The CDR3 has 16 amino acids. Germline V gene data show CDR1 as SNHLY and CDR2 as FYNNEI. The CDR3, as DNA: TGTGCCAGCAGTGACCCGGGCCTTGTTTCCACCACTGAAGCTTTCTTT. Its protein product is CASSDPGLVSTTEAFF.

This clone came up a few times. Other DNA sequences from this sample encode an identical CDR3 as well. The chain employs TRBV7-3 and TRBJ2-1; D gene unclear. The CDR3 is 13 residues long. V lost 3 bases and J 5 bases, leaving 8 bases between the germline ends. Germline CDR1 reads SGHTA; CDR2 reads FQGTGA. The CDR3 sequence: CASSLGQNNEQFF. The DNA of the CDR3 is TGTGCCAGCAGCTTGGGCCAAAACAATGAGCAGTTCTTC.

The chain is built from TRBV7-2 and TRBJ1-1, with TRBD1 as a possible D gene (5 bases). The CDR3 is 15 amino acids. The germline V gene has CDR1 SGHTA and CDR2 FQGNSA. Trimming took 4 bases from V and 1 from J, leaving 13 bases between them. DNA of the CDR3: TGTGCCAGCAGCTCTCCGGGACGGAAGAACACTGAAGCTTTCTTT. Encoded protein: CASSSPGRKNTEAFF.

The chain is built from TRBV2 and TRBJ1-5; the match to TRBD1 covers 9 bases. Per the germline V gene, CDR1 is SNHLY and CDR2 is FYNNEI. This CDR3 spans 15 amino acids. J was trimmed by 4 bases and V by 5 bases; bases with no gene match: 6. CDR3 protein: CASSPPGQGNQPQHF. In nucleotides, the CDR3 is TGTGCCAGCAGTCCCCCGGGACAGGGTAATCAGCCCCAGCATTTT.

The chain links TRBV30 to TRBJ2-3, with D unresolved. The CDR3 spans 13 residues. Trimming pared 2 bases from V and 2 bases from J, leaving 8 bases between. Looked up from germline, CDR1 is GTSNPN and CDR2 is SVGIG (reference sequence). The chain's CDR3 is CAWSLTATDTQYF. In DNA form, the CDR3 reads TGTGCCTGGAGTTTAACAGCCACAGATACGCAGTATTTT.

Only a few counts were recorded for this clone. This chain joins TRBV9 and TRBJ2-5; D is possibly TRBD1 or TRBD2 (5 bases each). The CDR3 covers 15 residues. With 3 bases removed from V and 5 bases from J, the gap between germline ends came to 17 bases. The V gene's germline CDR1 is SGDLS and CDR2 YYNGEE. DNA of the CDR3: TGTGCCAGCAGCGGGGACGCAGGCCTAGGGGAGACCCAGTACTTC. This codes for CASSGDAGLGETQYF. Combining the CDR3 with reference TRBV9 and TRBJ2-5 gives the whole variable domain DSGVTQTPKHLITATGQRVTLRCSPRSGDLSVYWYQQSLDQGLQFLIQYYNGEERAKGNILERFSAQQFPDLHSELNLSSLELGDSALYFCASSGDAGLGETQYFGPGTRLLVL.

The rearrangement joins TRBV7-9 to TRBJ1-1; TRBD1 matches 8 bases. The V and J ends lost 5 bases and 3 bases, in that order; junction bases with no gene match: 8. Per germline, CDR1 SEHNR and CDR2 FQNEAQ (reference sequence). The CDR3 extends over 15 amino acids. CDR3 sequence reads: CASSTKAGGYTEAFF. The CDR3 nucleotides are TGTGCCAGCAGCACAAAAGCAGGGGGCTACACTGAAGCTTTCTTT.

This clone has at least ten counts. CDR3 in DNA: TGTGCCAGCAGTGAAGCTAGCGACAGCTCCTACGAGCAGTACTTC. It yields the protein CASSEASDSSYEQYF. The chain links TRBV6-1 to TRBJ2-7; tentatively, D is TRBD1 or TRBD2 (5 bases each). Per the germline V gene, CDR1 is MNHNS and CDR2 is SASEGT. The CDR3 is made up of 15 amino acids. V lost 0 bases and J lost 0, with 9 bases in between.

The CDR3 nucleotides are TGTGCCAGCAGCGTAGGGGTGGGGGACTGGGGGTCCTACGAGCAGTACTTC. Translating it yields CASSVGVGDWGSYEQYF. V gene TRBV9 combines with J gene TRBJ2-7; D possibly corresponds to TRBD2 (6 bases). V was cut by 0 bases and J by 1 base, with 17 bases left in between. CDR3 length equals 17 residues. CDR1 is SGDLS, CDR2 YYNGEE, per germline.

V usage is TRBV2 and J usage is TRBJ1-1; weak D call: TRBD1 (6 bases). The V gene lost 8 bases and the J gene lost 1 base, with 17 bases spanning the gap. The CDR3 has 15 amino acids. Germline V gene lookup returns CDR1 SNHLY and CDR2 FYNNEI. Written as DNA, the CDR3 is TGTGCCAGCCTTTCCCAGGGGACCAGGAACACTGAAGCTTTCTTT. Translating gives CASLSQGTRNTEAFF.

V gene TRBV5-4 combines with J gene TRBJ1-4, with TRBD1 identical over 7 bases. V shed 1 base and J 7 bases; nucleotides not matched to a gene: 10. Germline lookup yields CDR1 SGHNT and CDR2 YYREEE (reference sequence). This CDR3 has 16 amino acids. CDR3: CASSLRGGGGREKLFF. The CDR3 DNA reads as TGTGCCAGCAGCTTGAGAGGGGGCGGGGGTCGTGAAAAACTGTTTTTT.

This CDR3 is CASSPGAQGSPPQHF. The DNA for the CDR3 is TGTGCCAGCTCACCTGGAGCACAGGGGTCCCCGCCCCAGCATTTT. The chain employs TRBV18 and TRBJ1-5; 7 bases map to TRBD1. Germline loops: CDR1 KGHSH, CDR2 LQKENI. This CDR3 is 15 amino acids long. Trimming cost V 3 bases and J 9 bases; bases outside gene matches: 11.

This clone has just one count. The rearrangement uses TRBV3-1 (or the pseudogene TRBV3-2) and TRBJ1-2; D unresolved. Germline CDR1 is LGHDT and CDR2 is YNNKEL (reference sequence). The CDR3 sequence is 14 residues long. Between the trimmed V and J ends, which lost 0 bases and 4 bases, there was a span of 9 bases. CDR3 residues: CASSQDLQVYGYTF. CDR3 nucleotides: TGTGCCAGCAGCCAAGATCTCCAGGTCTATGGCTACACCTTC.

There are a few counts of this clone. In DNA form, the CDR3 reads TGTGCCAGCAGCTACTCCGGGGCCACGAGGGCTGAAGCTTTCTTT. It codes for CASSYSGATRAEAFF. This chain uses TRBV3-1 (or the pseudogene TRBV3-2) with TRBJ1-1; D perhaps matches TRBD1 (5 bases). V was clipped by 5 bases and J by 6 bases, with 19 bases between them. The CDR3 length is 15 residues. The V gene's germline CDR1 is LGHDT and CDR2 YNNKEL (reference sequence).

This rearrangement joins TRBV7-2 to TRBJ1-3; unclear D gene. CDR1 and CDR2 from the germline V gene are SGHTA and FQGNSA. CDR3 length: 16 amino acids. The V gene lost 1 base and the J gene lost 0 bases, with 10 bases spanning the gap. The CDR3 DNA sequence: TGTGCCAGCAGCTTAGGGAGAGCCGGCTCTGGAAACACCATATATTTT. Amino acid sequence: CASSLGRAGSGNTIYF.

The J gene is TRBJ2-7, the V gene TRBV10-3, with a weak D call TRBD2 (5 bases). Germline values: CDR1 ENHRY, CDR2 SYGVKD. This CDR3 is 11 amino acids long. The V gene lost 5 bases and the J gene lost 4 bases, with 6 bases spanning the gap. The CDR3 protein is CAISPGYEQYF. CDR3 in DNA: TGTGCCATCAGTCCGGGATACGAGCAGTACTTC.

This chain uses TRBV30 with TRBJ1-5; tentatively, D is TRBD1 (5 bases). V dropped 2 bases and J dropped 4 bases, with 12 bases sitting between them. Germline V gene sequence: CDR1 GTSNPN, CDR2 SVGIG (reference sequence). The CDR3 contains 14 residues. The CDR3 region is CAWSTDWGNQPQHF. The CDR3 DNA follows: TGTGCCTGGAGTACAGATTGGGGGAATCAGCCCCAGCATTTT. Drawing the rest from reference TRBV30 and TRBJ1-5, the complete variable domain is SQTIHQWPATLVQPVGSPLSLECTVEGTSNPNLYWYRQAAGRGLQLLFYSVGIGQISSEVPQNLSASRPQDRQFILSSKKLLLSDSGFYLCAWSTDWGNQPQHFGDGTRLSIL.

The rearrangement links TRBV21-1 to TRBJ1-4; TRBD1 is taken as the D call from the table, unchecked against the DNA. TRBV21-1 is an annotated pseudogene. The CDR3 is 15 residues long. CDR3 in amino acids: CASSKGGGTNEKLFF. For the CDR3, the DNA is TGTGCCAGCAGCAAAGGGGGCGGTACTAATGAAAAACTGTTTTTT.

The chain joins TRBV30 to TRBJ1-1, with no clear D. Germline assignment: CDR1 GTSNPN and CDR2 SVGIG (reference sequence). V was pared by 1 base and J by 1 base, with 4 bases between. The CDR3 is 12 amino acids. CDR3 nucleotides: TGTGCCTGGAGTGAGGGGAACACTGAAGCTTTCTTT. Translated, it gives CAWSEGNTEAFF.

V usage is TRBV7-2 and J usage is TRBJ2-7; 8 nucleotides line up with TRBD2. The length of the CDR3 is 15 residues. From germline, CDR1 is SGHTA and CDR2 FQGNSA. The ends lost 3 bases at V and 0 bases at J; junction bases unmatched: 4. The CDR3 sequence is CASSFKGTSSYEQYF. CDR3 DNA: TGTGCCAGCAGCTTCAAAGGGACTAGCTCCTACGAGCAGTACTTC.

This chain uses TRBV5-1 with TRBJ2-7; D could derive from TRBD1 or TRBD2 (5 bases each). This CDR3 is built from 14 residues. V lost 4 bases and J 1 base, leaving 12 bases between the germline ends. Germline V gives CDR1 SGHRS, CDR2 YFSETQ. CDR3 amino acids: CASSEGSPSYEQYF. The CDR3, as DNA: TGCGCCAGCAGCGAGGGGAGCCCTTCCTACGAGCAGTACTTC.